These T cell receptor beta chains were read from a single sample in a study of blood T cells in healthy people across ages. TCRdb ran MiXCR on the 5' RACE reads and lists one entry per CDR3 protein. The table has roughly 800,000 distinct CDR3 sequences, 20% to 30% seen once. This sample was shared with a second study, whose subject was T cells of mothers and their children.

The sample was blood. The receptor set was obtained from a boy aged 5-17 years in good health. Each CDR3 is given without its conserved first and last residue. Where a row states a size, it is once, few, many or the class of an expanded clone; other rows omit it.

clone_size,v_call,j_call,cdr3_aa
-,TRBV12-3/TRBV12-4,TRBJ1-5,ASSPRGDRNQPQH
-,TRBV2,TRBJ2-7,ASSLWDRDSSYEQY
-,TRBV29-1,TRBJ1-4,SVRFLGAANEKLF
-,TRBV4-1,TRBJ1-5,ASSPQGQDQPQH
-,TRBV5-1,TRBJ1-1,TSMDRNTEAF
-,TRBV5-1,TRBJ2-5,ASSWTVAGGQETQY
-,TRBV28,TRBJ2-7,ASSLVGSGRSYEQY
few,TRBV7-9,TRBJ2-1,ASSPTGGPYNEQF
-,TRBV30,TRBJ1-5,AGGDNQPQH
few,TRBV9,-,ASSVGPTGDYEQY
once,TRBV20-1,TRBJ2-7,SASIAGEREQY
-,TRBV20-1,TRBJ2-7,SARVPSYWGDRAGWVYEQY
-,TRBV19,TRBJ1-1,ASSITDRAEAF
few,TRBV6-1,TRBJ2-5,ASSITSTPETQY
-,TRBV4-1,TRBJ1-6,ASSQGGGINSPLH
few,TRBV6-1,TRBJ2-7,ASSPGTPLHYEQY
once,TRBV4-1,TRBJ2-3,ASSQGWASGGRNTQY
-,TRBV30,TRBJ2-5,AWSALPGGETQY
few,TRBV21-1,-,ASSKELPPLTYEQY
few,TRBV27,TRBJ2-1,ASSPEWGGHNEQF
few,TRBV18,TRBJ2-7,ASSLPGQGFEQY
-,TRBV29-1,TRBJ2-5,SVEVVLPGKREEQY
few,TRBV20-1,TRBJ2-7,SAGGTDKPYEQY
few,TRBV2,TRBJ1-4,ASRGLNEKLF
many,TRBV3-1,TRBJ2-5,ASSQDRSRGGETQY
few,TRBV27,TRBJ1-1,ASSDPNRGLNTEAF
few,TRBV20-1,TRBJ2-1,SARAYDPRPNNEQF
-,TRBV12-3/TRBV12-4,TRBJ2-7,ASCGGGLREQY
few,TRBV2,TRBJ2-5,ASSEAHWTSGVETQY
-,TRBV2,TRBJ2-5,ASSEIPSGSETQY
-,TRBV20-1,TRBJ2-3,SVVPGGTDTQY
-,TRBV29-1,TRBJ2-4,SVNPAGAGKNIQY
-,TRBV11-2,TRBJ1-1,ASSLPTTVGDTEAF
-,TRBV3-1,TRBJ1-1,ASRQQGMNTEAF
few,TRBV28,TRBJ2-5,ASSLPEAFQETQY
-,TRBV20-1,TRBJ2-1,SARRLNNEQF
few,TRBV5-1,TRBJ2-2,ASSLAGHILNTGELF
-,TRBV15,TRBJ1-1,ATSRVQGSAEAF
few,TRBV7-9,TRBJ2-6,ASSLPRAGANVLT
-,TRBV29-1,TRBJ1-1,SVEKDRGRTEAF
few,TRBV5-1,TRBJ2-1,ASSLAPGANEQF
few,TRBV19,TRBJ2-1,ASSGASGGRYNEQF
few,TRBV29-1,TRBJ1-2,SVLEEAPDNYGYT
few,TRBV9,TRBJ1-2,ASSSAGSLSGYT
-,TRBV4-2,TRBJ2-4,ASSQPAGGGNIQY
few,TRBV6-1,TRBJ1-5,ASSKSQGSGNQPQH
-,TRBV20-1,TRBJ2-7,SARGQGWDEQY
-,TRBV28,TRBJ2-5,ASSAGQGFGETQY
few,TRBV4-2,TRBJ2-3,ASSQEISTDTQY
once,TRBV5-1,TRBJ1-4,ASSLEDPAEKLF
-,TRBV6-2/TRBV6-3,TRBJ1-4,ASSEDEKLF
few,TRBV5-6,-,ASSSFRDEQF
-,TRBV7-7,TRBJ2-7,ASSLVDGAYEQY
-,TRBV4-1,TRBJ2-3,ASSQLGSSTDTQY